A selection of T cell receptor beta chains follows, all from one sample in a study of OX40 agonist ivuxolimab in advanced cancers. Some clones are missing from TCRdb's copy, which holds only in-frame ones; the method was immunoSEQ multiplex PCR. The sample shows 55,000 to 70,000 clones, approximately 82% of them seen only once. The source material was CD4+ or CD8+ T cells sorted from blood, sampled in a trial of the OX40 agonist ivuxolimab. The receptors stem from an adult with an advanced solid tumor such as melanoma, head and neck, liver or kidney cancer. The CDR3 runs from the conserved cysteine through the conserved F or W. The D gene is left open where the match is weak. Expanded clones get a size class; other rows say once, few or many, or leave the size out.

j_call	clone_size	v_call	d_call	cdr3_aa	cdr3_nt
TRBJ2-3	-	TRBV27	-	CASSRDTDTQYF	TGTGCCAGCAGTCGGGACACAGATACGCAGTATTTT
TRBJ1-3	few	TRBV9	-	CASSVEGPGNTIYF	TGTGCCAGCAGCGTCGAAGGACCCGGAAACACCATATATTTT
TRBJ1-5	-	TRBV9	TRBD1	CASSVGTGPNQPQHF	TGTGCCAGCAGCGTGGGGACAGGGCCAAATCAGCCCCAGCATTTT
TRBJ1-1	-	TRBV9	TRBD1	CASSEDRDHTEAFF	TGTGCCAGCAGCGAGGACAGGGATCACACTGAAGCTTTCTTT
TRBJ1-3	-	TRBV28	TRBD1	CASSSPTGTGNTIYF	TGTGCCAGCAGTTCTCCGACAGGGACTGGAAACACCATATATTTT
TRBJ2-7	-	TRBV2	TRBD2	CASSASPAGWVEQYF	TGTGCCAGCAGTGCCTCTCCAGCGGGATGGGTCGAGCAGTACTTC
TRBJ1-2	-	TRBV7-9	-	CASSLDASYYGYTF	TGTGCCAGCAGCTTAGATGCCAGTTACTATGGCTACACCTTC
TRBJ1-2	-	TRBV6-4	TRBD1	CATRDRVVDGYTF	TGTGCCACCCGGGACAGGGTTGTTGATGGCTACACCTTC
TRBJ2-5	-	TRBV5-1	TRBD1	CASSLEGQGGLTQYF	TGCGCCAGCAGCTTGGAGGGACAGGGTGGGTTGACCCAGTACTTC
TRBJ1-4	-	TRBV11-2	-	CASRQGDLTKLFF	TGTGCCAGCAGGCAGGGCGATTTGACAAAACTGTTTTTT
TRBJ2-3	-	TRBV9	-	CASSVAPGGTDTQYF	TGTGCCAGCAGCGTCGCGCCAGGGGGCACAGATACGCAGTATTTT
TRBJ2-5	-	TRBV16	-	CASSQVGETQYF	TGTGCCAGCAGCCAAGTGGGTGAGACCCAGTACTTC
TRBJ1-2	-	TRBV15	-	CATSNPLRTGNYGYTF	TGTGCCACCAGCAACCCCTTAAGGACGGGCAACTATGGCTACACCTTC
TRBJ2-2	-	TRBV9	-	CASSVSDLDGGELFF	TGTGCCAGCAGCGTATCAGACTTGGATGGCGGGGAGCTGTTTTTT
TRBJ2-3	-	TRBV5-1	TRBD2	CASSPTATSGRVIDTQYF	TGCGCCAGCAGCCCTACAGCAACTAGCGGGAGGGTGATAGATACGCAGTATTTT
TRBJ1-2	-	TRBV7-9	-	CASSSSGRTNYGYTF	TGTGCCAGCAGCTCCTCGGGCAGGACTAACTATGGCTACACCTTC
TRBJ2-3	-	TRBV28	-	CASISSGGAGDTQYF	TGTGCCAGCATATCCAGCGGAGGTGCGGGGGATACGCAGTATTTT
TRBJ1-4	-	TRBV30	-	CAWSPDRGPTNEKLFF	TGTGCCTGGAGCCCCGATAGGGGACCAACTAATGAAAAACTGTTTTTT
TRBJ2-7	-	TRBV7-6	-	CASSLAEGLFYEQYF	TGTGCCAGCAGCTTAGCGGAGGGCTTATTCTACGAGCAGTACTTC
TRBJ2-7	-	TRBV6-5	-	CASSYDLTGRLDEQYF	TGTGCCAGCAGTTACGATCTTACAGGGAGGCTTGACGAGCAGTACTTC
TRBJ2-7	once	TRBV5-1	-	CASSDRASGTYEQYF	TGCGCCAGCTCTGACAGGGCTAGCGGAACCTACGAGCAGTACTTC
TRBJ2-7	few	TRBV29-1	-	CSVDLGDQVNEQYF	TGCAGCGTTGATTTAGGGGATCAAGTCAACGAGCAGTACTTC
TRBJ2-1	-	TRBV9	-	CASSPRLGGGHNEQFF	TGTGCCAGCAGCCCCCGATTGGGCGGGGGCCACAATGAGCAGTTCTTC
TRBJ2-1	-	TRBV6-6	-	CASSYSHNEQFF	TGTGCCAGCAGTTACTCCCACAATGAGCAGTTCTTC
TRBJ1-2	-	TRBV28	-	CASSSPGDGYTF	TGTGCCAGCTCCTCGCCGGGGGATGGCTACACCTTC
TRBJ1-1	-	TRBV27	-	CASSLSGGREVNTEAFF	TGTGCCAGCAGTTTATCCGGGGGCAGAGAGGTGAACACTGAAGCTTTCTTT
TRBJ2-1	-	TRBV7-8	-	CASSLFLRRYEQFF	TGTGCCAGCAGCCTATTCCTTCGGAGGTATGAGCAGTTCTTC
TRBJ2-7	-	TRBV7-2	-	CASSLDNWVREQYF	TGTGCCAGCAGCTTAGATAATTGGGTCCGCGAGCAGTACTTC
TRBJ2-1	few	TRBV28	-	CASSRNARGLRGTGSYNEQFF	TGTGCCAGCAGTCGAAACGCCAGGGGACTGCGGGGCACGGGCTCCTACAATGAGCAGTTCTTC
TRBJ1-1	-	TRBV28	-	CASSSPATEEAFF	TGTGCCAGCAGTTCGCCGGCGACAGAAGAAGCTTTCTTT
TRBJ1-3	-	TRBV6-1	-	CASSQTVLNTIYF	TGTGCCAGCAGCCAGACAGTGCTAAACACCATATATTTT
TRBJ1-6	-	TRBV9	-	CASSVGGEVSSYNSPLHF	TGTGCCAGCAGCGTAGGCGGGGAGGTGAGCTCCTATAATTCACCCCTCCACTTT
TRBJ1-5	-	TRBV19	-	CASSESYQPQHF	TGTGCCAGTAGTGAATCTTATCAGCCCCAGCATTTT
TRBJ1-4	few	TRBV4-1	TRBD1	CASSQEWGQGLQEKLFF	TGCGCCAGCAGCCAAGAATGGGGACAGGGTCTCCAGGAAAAACTGTTTTTT
TRBJ1-4	-	TRBV7-9	-	CASSFRALARAATNEKLFF	TGTGCCAGCAGCTTTCGGGCCCTAGCTCGTGCGGCAACTAATGAAAAACTGTTTTTT
TRBJ1-2	few	TRBV6-1	TRBD1	CASSPGQGSYGYTF	TGTGCCAGCAGTCCCGGACAGGGGAGCTATGGCTACACCTTC
TRBJ2-7	-	TRBV2	-	CASSEANPRYEQYF	TGTGCCAGCAGTGAAGCCAACCCCCGATACGAGCAGTACTTC